These 28 T cell receptor beta chains came from one sample sequenced in a study of CD8 T cells in Susac syndrome. RNA in amounts of about 0.5 to 1 ug was reverse transcribed with random hexamers. Via MiXCR, TCRdb re-called the immunoSEQ multiplex PCR reads, giving one row per CDR3 protein. The table has 240,000 or so distinct CDR3 sequences, 90% to 97% seen once; the top ten hold about 0.095%. Sequenced material: CD4+ T cells from PBMCs. The receptors shown here come from a human donor with Susac syndrome.

The chain recombines TRBV7-3 with TRBJ2-6; tentatively, D is TRBD1 (7 bases). The germline CDR1 and CDR2 sequences are SGHTA and FQGTGA. V lost 7 bases to trimming and J lost 0 bases, with 16 bases between them. The CDR3 consists of 17 residues. CDR3 protein: CASTRGDPTSGANVLTF. DNA for the CDR3: TGTGCCAGCACCAGGGGGGATCCCACCTCTGGGGCCAACGTCCTGACTTTC.

The chain uses TRBV20-1 and TRBJ2-7, with 8 positions matching TRBD1. CDR3 size: 16 residues. The trim removed 0 bases at V and 3 bases at J, leaving 10 bases unmatched. Germline CDR1 reads DFQATT; CDR2 reads SNEGSKA (reference sequence). CDR3 DNA sequence: TGCAGTGCTAGAGATGGGCTCACAGGGGGAGACTACGAGCAGTACTTC. Translated: CSARDGLTGGDYEQYF.

The gene calls are TRBV11-2 and TRBJ2-7, with D tentatively TRBD1 (6 bases). The CDR3 covers 14 residues. Per the germline V gene, CDR1 is SGHAT and CDR2 is FQNNGV. The ends were cut back, 5 bases at V and 4 bases at J, with 15 bases in the middle. CDR3 coding DNA: TGTGCCAGCAGCCTACAGGGTCTCCGGTACGAGCAGTACTTC. Translating gives CASSLQGLRYEQYF. The whole variable domain, remainder taken from reference TRBV11-2 and TRBJ2-7, is EAGVAQSPRYKIIEKRQSVAFWCNPISGHATLYWYQQILGQGPKLLIQFQNNGVVDDSQLPKDRFSAERLKGVDSTLKIQPAKLEDSAVYLCASSLQGLRYEQYFGPGTRLTVT.

This clonotype was found a few times. The V and J genes are TRBV11-3 and TRBJ2-5; D could derive from TRBD1 or TRBD2 (7 bases each). V gave up 3 bases and J gave up 1 base, with 12 bases separating them. CDR1 SGHNT and CDR2 YENEEA come from the germline V gene. The length of the CDR3 is 15 residues. CDR3 residues: CASSLGGGFQETQYF. As DNA, the CDR3 is TGTGCCAGCAGCTTGGGAGGGGGCTTCCAAGAGACCCAGTACTTC.

This clonotype was observed a single time. The V gene is TRBV5-1, the J gene TRBJ2-1; 7 bases agree with TRBD2. V shed 0 bases, J shed 9 bases, and the junction held 9 bases outside the gene matches. Per the germline V gene, CDR1 is SGHRS and CDR2 is YFSETQ. The CDR3 is made up of 15 amino acids. The CDR3 spells CASSLEAGVLGEQFF. Written as DNA, the CDR3 is TGCGCCAGCAGCTTGGAGGCGGGAGTGCTTGGTGAGCAGTTCTTC.

The CDR3 DNA follows: TGTGCCAGCAGCGTTACACACGGTGAAAAACTGTTTTTT. Its protein product is CASSVTHGEKLFF. V and J are TRBV7-6 and TRBJ1-4; no firm D call. This CDR3 is built from 13 residues. The V gene lost 5 bases and the J gene lost 7 bases, with 11 bases spanning the gap. Per the germline V gene, CDR1 is SGHVS and CDR2 is FNYEAQ.

The chain couples TRBV4-1 to TRBJ1-2; 7 bases map to TRBD1. The CDR3 contains 14 residues. The germline V gene has CDR1 MGHRA and CDR2 YSYEKL. Trimming at V came to 3 bases and at J to 8 bases, leaving 9 bases not matched to a gene. The chain's CDR3 is CASSQAAGGRGYTF. CDR3 nucleotide sequence: TGCGCCAGCAGCCAGGCAGCAGGGGGGAGGGGCTACACCTTC.

The gene calls are TRBV18 and TRBJ2-7; 11 nucleotides match TRBD1. J gave up 2 bases and V 2 bases, and 2 bases lay outside the gene matches. Looked up from germline, CDR1 is KGHSH and CDR2 is LQKENI. This CDR3 region has 15 residues. The CDR3 region is CASSPSGQGAYEQYF. The DNA for the CDR3 is TGTGCCAGCTCACCATCGGGACAGGGGGCCTACGAGCAGTACTTC.

The gene calls are TRBV29-1 and TRBJ2-5; 8 bases map to TRBD1. The CDR3 loop spans 13 amino acids. Germline V CDR1 and CDR2: SQVTM, ANQGSEA. Germline trimming cut 6 bases from V and 7 bases from J; bases unmatched to any gene: 10. This CDR3 reads CSVRGQGQGTQYF. Here the CDR3 DNA reads TGCAGCGTCCGTGGACAGGGCCAGGGGACCCAGTACTTC.

This chain connects TRBV29-1 to TRBJ1-2, with D possibly TRBD1 on 6 matching bases. The CDR3 runs 15 residues. V was cut by 7 bases and J by 3 bases, with 21 bases left in between. Per germline, CDR1 SQVTM and CDR2 ANQGSEA. DNA for the CDR3: TGCAGCGGCCGACTAGGCGTAGGACAGCACTATGGCTACACCTTC. This sequence encodes CSGRLGVGQHYGYTF.

The chain links TRBV7-9 to TRBJ2-1; possibly TRBD2 for D (5 bases). Trimming pared 5 bases from V and 3 bases from J, leaving 8 bases between. From germline, CDR1 is SEHNR and CDR2 FQNEAQ (reference sequence). This CDR3 region has 13 residues. CDR3 in amino acids: CASSGGSYNEQFF. CDR3 in DNA: TGTGCCAGCAGCGGTGGGAGCTACAATGAGCAGTTCTTC.

This rearrangement joins TRBV30 to TRBJ1-2; maybe TRBD1 (6 bases). Germline V CDR1 and CDR2: GTSNPN, SVGIG (reference sequence). The CDR3 contains 15 residues. The V end lost 4 bases, the J end lost 0 bases, and 15 bases lay between the germline ends. The CDR3 spells CAWIGGGITNYGYTF. The CDR3 bases are TGTGCCTGGATCGGAGGGGGGATCACTAACTATGGCTACACCTTC.

V gene TRBV14 combines with J gene TRBJ2-4; TRBD1 is a possible D gene (5 bases). V lost 0 bases and J lost 15, with 9 bases in between. Germline CDR1 SGHDN, CDR2 FVKESK. CDR3 size: 11 residues. CDR3 protein: CASSQEGRAYF. CDR3 DNA: TGTGCCAGCAGCCAAGAGGGCAGGGCGTACTTC.

The chain links TRBV24-1 to TRBJ1-2; no reliable D call. V lost 3 bases and J lost 5, with 6 bases in between. This CDR3 spans 12 amino acids. The germline V gene has CDR1 KGHDR and CDR2 SFDVKD. In DNA, the CDR3 is TGTGCCACCAGTGATCGAGGTTATGGCTACACCTTC. This gives the protein CATSDRGYGYTF.

The chain couples TRBV7-2 to TRBJ1-5; D is unclear. The germline gives CDR1 SGHTA, CDR2 FQGNSA. Between the trimmed V and J ends, which lost 3 bases and 0 bases, there was a span of 12 bases. The CDR3 loop spans 16 amino acids. The CDR3 loop reads CASSLGVSYSNQPQHF. The CDR3 coding sequence is TGTGCCAGCAGCTTGGGTGTTTCGTATAGCAATCAGCCCCAGCATTTT.

V and J are TRBV20-1 and TRBJ2-1; TRBD2 matches 13 bases. CDR3 length: 14 amino acids. CDR1 and CDR2 (germline): DFQATT, SNEGSKA (reference sequence). CDR3 in DNA: TGCAGGCCGACTAGCGGGAGGTCCTACAATGAGCAGTTCTTC. It yields the protein CRPTSGRSYNEQFF.

The chain links TRBV20-1 to TRBJ2-3, with 7 bases aligning to TRBD1. V shed 1 base, J shed 0 bases, and the junction held 13 bases outside the gene matches. CDR3 length: 18 amino acids. Germline-derived CDR1 and CDR2 are DFQATT and SNEGSKA (reference sequence). DNA of the CDR3: TGCAGTGCTAGAGTCCGGGACAGAGTAATAACTAGCACAGATACGCAGTATTTT. It encodes CSARVRDRVITSTDTQYF.

V usage is TRBV20-1 and J usage is TRBJ2-5, with a possible D match to TRBD2 (6 bases). Germline V gene data show CDR1 as DFQATT and CDR2 as SNEGSKA (reference sequence). This CDR3 region has 14 residues. The V gene lost 5 bases and the J gene lost 4 bases, with 17 bases spanning the gap. The CDR3 sequence: CSAPEAGGGETQYF. The CDR3 coding sequence is TGCAGTGCTCCAGAAGCGGGTGGGGGAGAGACCCAGTACTTC.

The rearrangement joins TRBV29-1 to TRBJ1-2; D unclear. This CDR3 spans 13 amino acids. Germline CDR1 reads SQVTM; CDR2 reads ANQGSEA. Trimming cost V 2 bases and J 5 bases, with 12 bases left between them. The CDR3 DNA follows: TGCAGCGTTGAACCCGCGGGGATATATGGCTACACCTTC. It is translated as CSVEPAGIYGYTF. Variable domain in full (rest from reference TRBV29-1 and TRBJ1-2): SAVISQKPSRDICQRGTSLTIQCQVDSQVTMMFWYRQQPGQSLTLIATANQGSEATYESGFVIDKFPISRPNLTFSTLTVSNMSPEDSSIYLCSVEPAGIYGYTFGSGTRLTVV.

The rearrangement links TRBV4-1 to TRBJ2-5; 11 bases match TRBD2. With 4 bases clipped from V and 0 bases from J, the junction kept 10 bases outside the gene matches. In germline, CDR1 is MGHRA, CDR2 YSYEKL. The CDR3 covers 18 residues. CDR3 in DNA: TGCGCCAGCAGCCGGGGGACTAGCGGAACCCGGTACCAAGAGACCCAGTACTTC. Amino acids: CASSRGTSGTRYQETQYF.

The chain employs TRBV10-3 and TRBJ2-6; TRBD1 matches 7 bases. This CDR3 is 16 amino acids long. The V segment lost 10 bases and the J segment 0 bases; nucleotides outside the gene matches: 9. Germline V gene lookup returns CDR1 ENHRY and CDR2 SYGVKD. The CDR3 sequence: CATQGVGVSGANVLTF. CDR3 DNA sequence: TGTGCCACCCAGGGGGTCGGTGTCTCTGGGGCCAACGTCCTGACTTTC.

V and J are TRBV30 and TRBJ2-7; TRBD2 might be the D (6 bases). CDR1 and CDR2 (germline): GTSNPN, SVGIG (reference sequence). Trimming removed 0 bases at V and 10 bases at J, with 22 bases between. The CDR3 loop spans 15 amino acids. In DNA form, the CDR3 reads TGTGCCTGGAGTGTACTAGGTGTTGACTCGGGGGAACAGTACTTC. As protein: CAWSVLGVDSGEQYF.

The chain recombines TRBV20-1 with TRBJ2-7, with D unclear. CDR1 is DFQATT and CDR2 is SNEGSKA in the germline V gene (reference sequence). With 6 bases removed from V and 3 bases from J, the gap between germline ends came to 12 bases. The CDR3 contains 12 residues. CDR3 sequence: CSAQTPNYEQYF. CDR3 DNA: TGCAGTGCGCAAACCCCAAACTACGAGCAGTACTTC.

This clonotype was counted a single time. The CDR3 protein is CASREEALWNTEAFF. CDR3 nucleotides: TGTGCCAGCAGAGAAGAGGCCCTTTGGAACACTGAAGCTTTCTTT. The chain is built from TRBV9 and TRBJ1-1; D not resolved. Trimming stripped 5 bases from V and 1 base from J, with 15 bases between. Germline lookup yields CDR1 SGDLS and CDR2 YYNGEE. The CDR3 runs to 15 residues. The full variable domain, with the rest looked up from reference TRBV9 and TRBJ1-1, is DSGVTQTPKHLITATGQRVTLRCSPRSGDLSVYWYQQSLDQGLQFLIQYYNGEERAKGNILERFSAQQFPDLHSELNLSSLELGDSALYFCASREEALWNTEAFFGQGTRLTVV.

The chain links TRBV5-1 to TRBJ2-3; D call uncertain. CDR1 and CDR2 (germline): SGHRS, YFSETQ. This CDR3 comprises 15 residues. V was clipped by 0 bases and J by 4 bases, with 12 bases between them. The CDR3 loop is CASSLGQLQADTQYF. The CDR3 DNA follows: TGCGCCAGCAGCTTGGGGCAGCTTCAGGCAGATACGCAGTATTTT.

The chain joins TRBV6-5 to TRBJ2-6; D uncertain. Germline lookup yields CDR1 MNHEY and CDR2 SVGAGI. The CDR3 totals 13 residues. Deletions cut 8 bases from V and 0 bases from J, with 5 bases between. The CDR3 here is CASRRSGANVLTF. As DNA, the CDR3 is TGTGCCAGCCGTCGCTCTGGGGCCAACGTCCTGACTTTC.

This chain links TRBV5-4 with TRBJ2-7, with no clear D. Germline-derived CDR1 and CDR2 are SGHNT and YYREEE (reference sequence). The CDR3 is made up of 14 amino acids. V gave up 4 bases and J gave up 6 bases, with 17 bases separating them. The CDR3 protein is CASSHDPTGAEQYF. The CDR3 bases are TGTGCCAGCAGCCATGACCCAACGGGTGCCGAGCAGTACTTC.

The chain recombines TRBV4-1 with TRBJ2-3; D might be TRBD1 or TRBD2, each matching 5 bases. V shed 0 bases and J shed 4 bases, with 11 bases lying between them. CDR3 length: 15 residues. The germline gives CDR1 MGHRA, CDR2 YSYEKL. The CDR3 bases are TGCGCCAGCAGCCAAGAGGAGGCAGGGTCAGATACGCAGTATTTT. Translation: CASSQEEAGSDTQYF.